The 26 T cell receptor beta chains reported below all come from one sample, sequenced in a study of T-cell reconstitution after alpha-beta-depleted transplantation in children listed by TCRdb under 2016. The library came from PCR. TCRdb names Illumina HiSeq 2500 as the instrument used. TCR libraries were prepared with molecular barcoding, using unique molecular identifiers to normalize TCRbeta repertoire quantification. TCRdb ran its own pipeline on the public reads, namely fastp trimming at Q25 and MiXCR clone calling, and kept in-frame beta chains. One record per CDR3 amino acid sequence lists the most common genes and DNA. This sample lists some 550,000 distinct CDR3 sequences; approximately 20% were detected once. The top ten clonotypes cover approximately 3% of the sample. Sequenced here: PBMCs from the stem cell graft donor, sampled from the stem cell graft. Receptors originate from a human donor who donated a stem cell graft to a child with acute lymphoblastic leukemia.

This clonotype was seen a handful of times. The V call is TRBV11-2, the J call TRBJ1-6; no firm D call. Per germline, CDR1 SGHAT and CDR2 FQNNGV. V shed 3 bases and J shed 9 bases, with 12 bases lying between them. The CDR3 covers 14 residues. DNA for the CDR3: TGTGCCAGCAGCTTCAGGATGATGAGTTCACCCCTCCACTTT. This gives the protein CASSFRMMSSPLHF.

This clonotype has just a few counts. The chain recombines TRBV6-1 with TRBJ2-3, with 11 bases matching TRBD2. Trimming removed 6 bases from V and 4 bases from J; junction bases left unmatched: 6. In germline, CDR1 is MNHNS, CDR2 SASEGT. The CDR3 runs 15 residues. This CDR3 reads CASRAGTSGSDTQYF. In DNA, the CDR3 is TGTGCCAGCAGAGCCGGGACTAGCGGCTCAGATACGCAGTATTTT.

The chain joins TRBV12-3 or TRBV12-4 to TRBJ1-3; no definite D call. Trimming removed 4 bases from V and 0 bases from J, with 10 bases in between. The CDR3 is 15 amino acids. CDR3 region: CASSSLMGSGNTIYF. CDR3 nucleotides: TGTGCCAGCAGTTCCTTGATGGGCTCTGGAAACACCATATATTTT.

The chain recombines TRBV18 with TRBJ2-5; D is perhaps TRBD1 (5 bases). This CDR3 is 14 amino acids long. Trimming took 6 bases from V and 4 from J, leaving 15 bases between them. Germline V gene data show CDR1 as KGHSH and CDR2 as LQKENI. CDR3 region: CASSPIKTGETQYF. CDR3 nucleotides: TGTGCCAGCTCTCCTATTAAAACAGGAGAGACCCAGTACTTC.

In its sample, this clonotype was seen a few times. The genes are TRBV3-1 and TRBJ2-7; TRBD2 agrees at 9 bases. CDR3 size: 15 residues. Germline CDR1 reads LGHDT; CDR2 reads YNNKEL (reference sequence). The trim removed 2 bases at V and 3 bases at J, leaving 5 bases unmatched. CDR3 DNA sequence: TGTGCCAGCAGCCAACCGGGACTAGCCCTCTACGAGCAGTACTTC. Translated, it gives CASSQPGLALYEQYF.

This clonotype has at least ten counts. This sequence joins TRBV5-1 and TRBJ2-1; D not certain. Germline CDR1 SGHRS, CDR2 YFSETQ. This CDR3 region has 11 residues. Between the trimmed V and J ends, which lost 5 bases and 5 bases, there was a span of 5 bases. CDR3 coding DNA: TGCGCCAGCAGGCTTAACAATGAGCAGTTCTTC. Translating it yields CASRLNNEQFF. Looking up the rest from reference TRBV5-1 and TRBJ2-1 gives the full variable domain: KAGVTQTPRYLIKTRGQQVTLSCSPISGHRSVSWYQQTPGQGLQFLFEYFSETQRNKGNFPGRFSGRQFSNSRSEMNVSTLELGDSALYLCASRLNNEQFFGPGTRLTVL.

CDR3 residues: CASSQGTAQKNTEAFF. The CDR3 coding sequence is TGCGCCAGCAGCCAAGGAACAGCTCAAAAGAACACTGAAGCTTTCTTT. This chain links TRBV4-1 with TRBJ1-1; D remains unclear. The CDR3 has 16 amino acids. Germline loops: CDR1 MGHRA, CDR2 YSYEKL. V was shortened by 1 base and J by 1 base, with 13 bases between the two germline ends.

This clonotype was seen only a few times. The chain couples TRBV25-1 to TRBJ2-1; D may be TRBD2 (5 bases). Germline assignment: CDR1 MGHDK and CDR2 SYGVNS. The CDR3 totals 11 residues. Trimming cost V 6 bases and J 10 bases, with 10 bases left between them. CDR3 in amino acids: CASRSSLEQFF. The CDR3 nucleotides are TGTGCCAGCAGATCTAGCCTAGAGCAGTTCTTC. The complete variable domain, with remaining parts taken from reference TRBV25-1 and TRBJ2-1, reads EADIYQTPRYLVIGTGKKITLECSQTMGHDKMYWYQQDPGMELHLIHYSYGVNSTEKGDLSSESTVSRIRTEHFPLTLESARPSHTSQYLCASRSSLEQFFGPGTRLTVL.

This clonotype was detected only a few times. The chain employs TRBV10-2 and TRBJ1-5; D ambiguous. The CDR3 is made up of 14 amino acids. Germline assignment: CDR1 WSHSY and CDR2 SAAADI. V was pared by 0 bases and J by 7 bases, with 10 bases between. The CDR3 DNA is TGCGCCAGCAGTGAGTCGCGCCTAATCCAGCCCCAGCATTTT. This codes for CASSESRLIQPQHF.

The rearrangement uses TRBV12-3 or TRBV12-4 and TRBJ2-3, with a weak D call TRBD1 (5 bases). Trimming took 0 bases from V and 5 from J, leaving 9 bases between them. The CDR3 consists of 14 residues. CDR3 DNA: TGTGCCAGCAGTTTAGCGGGGCCAGAAGATACGCAGTATTTT. It yields the protein CASSLAGPEDTQYF.

The CDR3 is CSATIPGLGSYEQYF. The CDR3 DNA follows: TGCAGTGCAACTATTCCGGGACTAGGGTCTTACGAGCAGTACTTC. The chain links TRBV20-1 to TRBJ2-7, with 8 positions matching TRBD2. The CDR3 covers 15 residues. Germline values: CDR1 DFQATT, CDR2 SNEGSKA (reference sequence). With 6 bases clipped from V and 4 bases from J, the junction kept 14 bases outside the gene matches.

V gene TRBV29-1 combines with J gene TRBJ1-2, with D maybe TRBD1 (6 bases). This CDR3 has 16 amino acids. Per germline, CDR1 SQVTM and CDR2 ANQGSEA. V lost 4 bases, J lost 6 bases, and 24 bases lay in between. This CDR3 reads CSVVSETQGIRNGYTF. CDR3 coding DNA: TGCAGCGTTGTATCTGAAACACAGGGTATTAGGAATGGCTACACCTTC.

The chain employs TRBV25-1 and TRBJ2-3, with D hard to call. The CDR3 runs 18 residues. Germline CDR1 reads MGHDK; CDR2 reads SYGVNS. V lost 0 bases and J lost 0, with 16 bases in between. Written as DNA, the CDR3 is TGTGCCAGCAGTGAATATATTCGGCGGTTCCCTAGCACAGATACGCAGTATTTT. The encoded protein is CASSEYIRRFPSTDTQYF.

This clonotype was seen once. V gene TRBV18 combines with J gene TRBJ2-1; D not resolved. Trimming took off 0 bases at V and 5 bases at J, with 5 bases between the two ends. The CDR3 is 13 amino acids. Germline V gene data show CDR1 as KGHSH and CDR2 as LQKENI. In DNA form, the CDR3 reads TGTGCCAGCTCACCACCGTCCGACAATGAGCAGTTCTTC. Translated, it gives CASSPPSDNEQFF.

A few counts support this clonotype. The chain uses TRBV20-1 and TRBJ2-7; no definite D call. Trimming pared 3 bases from V and 6 bases from J, leaving 12 bases between. This CDR3 is 12 amino acids long. Germline V gene lookup returns CDR1 DFQATT and CDR2 SNEGSKA (reference sequence). CDR3: CSARDLTSEQYF. In DNA, the CDR3 is TGCAGTGCTAGGGACCTAACTTCCGAGCAGTACTTC.

A few counts support this clonotype. V and J are TRBV18 and TRBJ2-3; D might be TRBD2 (8 bases). V lost 3 bases and J 2 bases, leaving 12 bases between the germline ends. The germline V gene has CDR1 KGHSH and CDR2 LQKENI. This CDR3 spans 15 amino acids. DNA for the CDR3: TGTGCCAGCTCACCCGGGAGGGGGCCCACAGATACGCAGTATTTT. Its protein product is CASSPGRGPTDTQYF. The full variable domain, rest sourced from reference TRBV18 and TRBJ2-3, is NAGVMQNPRHLVRRRGQEARLRCSPMKGHSHVYWYRQLPEEGLKFMVYLQKENIIDESGMPKERFSAEFPKEGPSILRIQQVVRGDSAAYFCASSPGRGPTDTQYFGPGTRLTVL.

This clonotype was seen at least ten times. V usage is TRBV29-1 and J usage is TRBJ1-2; D unresolved. V lost 1 base and J lost 1, with 10 bases in between. Germline values: CDR1 SQVTM, CDR2 ANQGSEA. The CDR3 loop spans 14 amino acids. CDR3 DNA: TGCAGCGTTGAAGGAATAAGGGATAACTATGGCTACACCTTC. Its translation is CSVEGIRDNYGYTF.

This clonotype has more than one count but fewer than ten. As DNA, the CDR3 is TGTGCCAGCAGTTACCAGTTAGAGACCCAGTACTTC. As protein: CASSYQLETQYF. J is TRBJ2-5 and V is TRBV12-3 or TRBV12-4; D is undetermined. V was cut by 4 bases and J by 4 bases, with 7 bases left in between. The CDR3 is 12 residues long.

This clonotype occurred a few times. This chain connects TRBV9 to TRBJ1-2; D not resolved. Trimming shortened V by 0 bases and J by 4 bases, and 13 bases separated the two germline ends. Looked up from germline, CDR1 is SGDLS and CDR2 is YYNGEE. The CDR3 length is 15 residues. The CDR3 region is CASSVGVTGSYGYTF. CDR3 sequence (DNA): TGTGCCAGCAGCGTAGGGGTAACGGGGAGCTATGGCTACACCTTC.

Of note for this clonotype: The CDR3 end shows no conserved phenylalanine or tryptophan, and so a read error is likely. The V call is TRBV12-3 or TRBV12-4, the J call TRBJ2-1; weak D call: TRBD2 (5 bases). The CDR3 loop spans 16 amino acids. The V and J ends lost 4 bases and 7 bases respectively, with 20 bases between them. CDR3 sequence reads: CASSSFEEENVNEQFI. The CDR3 DNA reads as TGTGCCAGCAGTTCGTTTGAGGAGGAGAATGTGAATGAGCAGTTCATC.

The chain couples TRBV10-3 to TRBJ2-1, with 10 bases that match TRBD2. The V gene's germline CDR1 is ENHRY and CDR2 SYGVKD. V shed 4 bases and J 8 bases; nucleotides not matched to a gene: 11. The CDR3 length is 16 residues. CDR3 in DNA: TGTGCCATCAGTGGAGTTGTAGCGGGAGGATGGCATGAGCAGTTCTTC. It encodes CAISGVVAGGWHEQFF.

The V gene is TRBV2, the J gene TRBJ1-5, with 7 bases aligning to TRBD1. The germline V gene encodes CDR1 SNHLY and CDR2 FYNNEI. The CDR3 sequence is 15 residues long. Trimming took 4 bases from V and 2 from J; bases not matched to a gene: 5. CDR3 DNA: TGTGCCAGCAGTGGGAGGGGGCGAGGCAATCAGCCCCAGCATTTT. Translated: CASSGRGRGNQPQHF.

The genes are TRBV4-1 and TRBJ2-3, with 9 bases fitting TRBD2. Per the germline V gene, CDR1 is MGHRA and CDR2 is YSYEKL. The CDR3 covers 15 residues. V lost 1 base to trimming and J lost 5 bases; unmatched junction nucleotides: 4. The CDR3: CASSQGGLARDTQYF. CDR3 DNA sequence: TGCGCCAGCAGCCAAGGCGGACTAGCGCGAGATACGCAGTATTTT.

In its sample, this clonotype was seen a few times. The chain is built from TRBV29-1 and TRBJ1-2; the match to TRBD1 covers 12 bases. This CDR3 region has 16 residues. Trimming at V came to 6 bases and at J to 4 bases, leaving 12 bases not matched to a gene. The germline gives CDR1 SQVTM, CDR2 ANQGSEA. The CDR3 here is CSVRGTGGLLGYGYTF. The CDR3 DNA reads as TGCAGCGTCCGCGGGACAGGGGGCCTCCTCGGCTATGGCTACACCTTC.

This clonotype was picked up many times. The J gene is TRBJ2-7, the V gene TRBV24-1; the D is unclear. CDR3 length equals 11 residues. With 4 bases removed from V and 3 bases from J, the gap between germline ends came to 3 bases. Germline assignment: CDR1 KGHDR and CDR2 SFDVKD. CDR3 nucleotide sequence: TGTGCCACCAGTGACGGCTACGAGCAGTACTTC. This gives the protein CATSDGYEQYF.

This clonotype was counted only a few times. The chain is built from TRBV12-3 or TRBV12-4 and TRBJ2-2, with 8 bases fitting TRBD1. The CDR3 has 16 residues. Germline trimming cut 5 bases from V and 7 bases from J; bases unmatched to any gene: 12. CDR3 sequence (DNA): TGTGCCAGCAGTCCCTGGGGGCAGGGGGCTGTCGGGGAGCTGTTTTTT. Amino acids: CASSPWGQGAVGELFF.